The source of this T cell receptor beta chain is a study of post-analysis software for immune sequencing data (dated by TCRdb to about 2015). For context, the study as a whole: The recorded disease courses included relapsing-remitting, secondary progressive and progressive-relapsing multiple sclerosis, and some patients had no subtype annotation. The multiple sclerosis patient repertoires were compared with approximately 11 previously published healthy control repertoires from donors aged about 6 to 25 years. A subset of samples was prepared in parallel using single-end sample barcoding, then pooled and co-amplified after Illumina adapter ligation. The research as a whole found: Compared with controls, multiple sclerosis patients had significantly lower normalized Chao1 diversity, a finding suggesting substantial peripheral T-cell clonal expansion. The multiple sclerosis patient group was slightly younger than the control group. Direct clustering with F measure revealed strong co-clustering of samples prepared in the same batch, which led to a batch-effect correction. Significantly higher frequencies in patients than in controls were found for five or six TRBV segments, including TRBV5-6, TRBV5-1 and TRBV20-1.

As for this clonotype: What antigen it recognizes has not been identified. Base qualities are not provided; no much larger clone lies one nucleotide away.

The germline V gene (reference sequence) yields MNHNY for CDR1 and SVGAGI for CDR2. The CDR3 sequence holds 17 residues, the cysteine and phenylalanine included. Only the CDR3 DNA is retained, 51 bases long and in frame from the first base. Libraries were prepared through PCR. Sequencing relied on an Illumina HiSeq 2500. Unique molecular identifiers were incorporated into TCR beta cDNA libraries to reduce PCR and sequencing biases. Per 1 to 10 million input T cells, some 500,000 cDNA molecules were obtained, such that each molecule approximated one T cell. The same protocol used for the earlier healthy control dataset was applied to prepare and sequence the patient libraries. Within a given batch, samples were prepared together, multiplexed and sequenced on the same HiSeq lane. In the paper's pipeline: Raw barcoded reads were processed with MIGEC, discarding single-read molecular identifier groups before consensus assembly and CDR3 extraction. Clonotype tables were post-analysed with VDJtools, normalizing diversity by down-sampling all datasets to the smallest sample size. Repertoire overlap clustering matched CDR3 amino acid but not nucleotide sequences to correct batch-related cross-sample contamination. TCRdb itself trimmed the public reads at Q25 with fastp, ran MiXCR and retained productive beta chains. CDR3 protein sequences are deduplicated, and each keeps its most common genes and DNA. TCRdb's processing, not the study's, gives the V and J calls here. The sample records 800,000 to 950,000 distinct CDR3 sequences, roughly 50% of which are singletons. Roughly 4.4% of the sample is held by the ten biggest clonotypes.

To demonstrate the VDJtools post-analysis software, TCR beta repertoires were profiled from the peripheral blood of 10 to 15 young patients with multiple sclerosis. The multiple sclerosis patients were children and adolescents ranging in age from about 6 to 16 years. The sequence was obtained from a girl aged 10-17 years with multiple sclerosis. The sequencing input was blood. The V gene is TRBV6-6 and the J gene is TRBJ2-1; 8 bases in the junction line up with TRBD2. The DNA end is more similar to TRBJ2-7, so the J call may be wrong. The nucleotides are TGTGCCAGCAGTTATATTATCCTAGCGGGCAACGTCGATGAGCAGTACTTC. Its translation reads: CASSYIILAGNVDEQYF.